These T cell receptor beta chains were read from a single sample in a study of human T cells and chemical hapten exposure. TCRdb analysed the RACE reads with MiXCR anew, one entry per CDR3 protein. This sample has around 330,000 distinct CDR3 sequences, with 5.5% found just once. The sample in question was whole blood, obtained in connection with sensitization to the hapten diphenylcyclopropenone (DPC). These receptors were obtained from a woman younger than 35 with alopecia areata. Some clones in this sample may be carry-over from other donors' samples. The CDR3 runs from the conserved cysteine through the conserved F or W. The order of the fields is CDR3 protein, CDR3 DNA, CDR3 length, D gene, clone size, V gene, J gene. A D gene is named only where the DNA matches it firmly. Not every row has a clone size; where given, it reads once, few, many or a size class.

CDR3 protein: CASSLLGGGASTDTQYF
CDR3 DNA: TGTGCCAGCAGCTTACTGGGCGGGGGGGCTAGCACAGATACGCAGTATTTT
CDR3 length: 17
D gene: TRBD2
clone size: many
V gene: TRBV7-2
J gene: TRBJ2-3

CDR3 protein: CASSVDRGQPQHF
CDR3 DNA: TGTGCCAGCAGTGTGGACAGGGGACAGCCCCAGCATTTT
CDR3 length: 13
D gene: TRBD1
clone size: many
V gene: TRBV6-4
J gene: TRBJ1-5

CDR3 protein: CASSSPTGELFF
CDR3 DNA: TGTGCCAGCAGCTCACCAACCGGGGAGCTGTTTTTT
CDR3 length: 12
D gene: -
clone size: -
V gene: TRBV7-9
J gene: TRBJ2-2

CDR3 protein: CASRTQGSARYEQFF
CDR3 DNA: TGTGCCAGCAGAACACAGGGGTCGGCCCGTTATGAGCAGTTCTTC
CDR3 length: 15
D gene: TRBD1
clone size: -
V gene: TRBV2
J gene: TRBJ2-1

CDR3 protein: CASRYRGEQYF
CDR3 DNA: TGTGCCAGCAGGTACAGAGGCGAGCAGTACTTC
CDR3 length: 11
D gene: -
clone size: many
V gene: TRBV28
J gene: TRBJ2-7

CDR3 protein: CASSPGTGMRHVQPQHF
CDR3 DNA: TGCGCCAGCAGCCCAGGGACAGGGATGCGGCACGTTCAGCCCCAGCATTTT
CDR3 length: 17
D gene: TRBD1
clone size: few
V gene: TRBV4-3
J gene: TRBJ1-5

CDR3 protein: CASSYSLFTDSNYGYTF
CDR3 DNA: TGTGCCAGCAGTTACTCGCTCTTTACGGACAGCAACTATGGCTACACCTTC
CDR3 length: 17
D gene: -
clone size: many
V gene: TRBV6-5
J gene: TRBJ1-2

CDR3 protein: CASGGTVGREKLFF
CDR3 DNA: TGTGCCAGCGGCGGGACAGTGGGTCGTGAAAAACTGTTTTTT
CDR3 length: 14
D gene: TRBD1
clone size: few
V gene: TRBV2
J gene: TRBJ1-4

CDR3 protein: CSVSPRTGDTQYF
CDR3 DNA: TGCAGCGTTTCCCCAAGGACAGGAGATACGCAGTATTTT
CDR3 length: 13
D gene: TRBD1
clone size: -
V gene: TRBV29-1
J gene: TRBJ2-3

CDR3 protein: CASSKGQDLRWQYF
CDR3 DNA: TGTGCCAGCAGTAAAGGACAGGATTTACGATGGCAGTACTTC
CDR3 length: 14
D gene: TRBD1
clone size: -
V gene: TRBV12-3/TRBV12-4
J gene: TRBJ2-7

CDR3 protein: CSVARVLDEAFF
CDR3 DNA: TGCAGCGTCGCCCGGGTCCTAGATGAAGCTTTCTTT
CDR3 length: 12
D gene: -
clone size: -
V gene: TRBV29-1
J gene: TRBJ1-1

CDR3 protein: CASSSTRGNGAFF
CDR3 DNA: TGCGCCAGCAGCTCGACTCGAGGGAATGGAGCTTTCTTT
CDR3 length: 13
D gene: -
clone size: -
V gene: TRBV5-1
J gene: TRBJ1-1

CDR3 protein: CASSEGAGGTDTQYF
CDR3 DNA: TGTGCCAGCAGTGAAGGGGCGGGGGGGACAGATACGCAGTATTTT
CDR3 length: 15
D gene: TRBD2
clone size: many
V gene: TRBV25-1
J gene: TRBJ2-3

CDR3 protein: CASSYKGTSYRDSNEQYF
CDR3 DNA: TGTGCCAGCAGTTACAAGGGGACATCATACAGGGATAGCAACGAGCAGTACTTC
CDR3 length: 18
D gene: -
clone size: -
V gene: TRBV6-5
J gene: TRBJ2-7

CDR3 protein: CASGRQVYQPQHF
CDR3 DNA: TGTGCCAGCGGCCGACAGGTGTATCAGCCCCAGCATTTT
CDR3 length: 13
D gene: -
clone size: -
V gene: TRBV2
J gene: TRBJ1-5

CDR3 protein: CASSPLSGGSLSEQFF
CDR3 DNA: TGTGCCAGCAGCCCCCTCTCGGGGGGGTCTTTGAGTGAGCAGTTCTTC
CDR3 length: 16
D gene: TRBD2
clone size: few
V gene: TRBV14
J gene: TRBJ2-1

CDR3 protein: CASSLAGAGNTIYF
CDR3 DNA: TGTGCCAGCAGCCTCGCGGGAGCTGGAAACACCATATATTTT
CDR3 length: 14
D gene: -
clone size: -
V gene: TRBV7-2
J gene: TRBJ1-3

CDR3 protein: CASSQDWVDVSTDTEYF
CDR3 DNA: TGTGCCAGCAGCCAAGATTGGGTGGACGTTAGCACAGATACGGAGTATTTT
CDR3 length: 17
D gene: -
clone size: -
V gene: TRBV4-2
J gene: TRBJ2-3

CDR3 protein: CSASSGQSTEAFF
CDR3 DNA: TGCAGTGCTAGTTCGGGACAGTCCACTGAAGCTTTCTTT
CDR3 length: 13
D gene: TRBD1
clone size: few
V gene: TRBV20-1
J gene: TRBJ1-1

CDR3 protein: CASSAWTLDTQYF
CDR3 DNA: TGTGCCAGCAGCGCCTGGACTCTAGATACGCAGTATTTT
CDR3 length: 13
D gene: -
clone size: few
V gene: TRBV5-5
J gene: TRBJ2-3